This T cell receptor (beta chain) was documented in a study of blood T cell repertoires in COVID-19. Germline CDR1 SGHTA, CDR2 FQGNSA. V lost 3 bases and J 2 bases, leaving 11 bases between the germline ends. The CDR3 consists of 14 residues. The table came from immunoSEQ multiplex PCR; TCRdb's copy has only in-frame clones and leaves some out. The table includes roughly 280,000 clones, roughly 86% detected once. The gene calls are TRBV7-2 and TRBJ2-7, with D maybe TRBD1 (5 bases). This receptor was taken from a man aged 18 to 35 with active or convalescent COVID-19. Sequenced sample: peripheral blood. This CDR3 is CASSFRTGTYEQYF. The CDR3, as DNA: TGTGCCAGCAGCTTTCGAACAGGCACCTACGAGCAGTACTTC. The full variable domain, its missing parts supplied by reference TRBV7-2 and TRBJ2-7, is GAGVSQSPSNKVTEKGKDVELRCDPISGHTALYWYRQSLGQGLEFLIYFQGNSAPDKSGLPSDRFSAERTGGSVSTLTIQRTQQEDSAVYLCASSFRTGTYEQYFGPGTRLTVT.